This entry lists 12 T cell receptor beta chains sequenced from one sample in a study of post-analysis software for immune sequencing data (dated by TCRdb to the mid-2010s). The research as a whole found: Four to six TRBV segments, including TRBV5-6, TRBV5-1 and TRBV20-1, were significantly more frequent in patients than controls.

These receptors' antigens are unknown. The library relied on PCR. Sequencer: Illumina HiSeq 2500. To reduce PCR and sequencing biases, unique molecular identifiers were incorporated into the TCR beta cDNA libraries. The public reads were run again by TCRdb, first through fastp at Q25 and then through MiXCR, and only productive beta chains were kept. All rows with the same CDR3 protein become a single entry with the most common DNA and genes. In this sample the table shows about 540,000 distinct CDR3 sequences, under 40% of which occur a single time. The ten largest clones represent roughly 6% of the sample. The sequencing sample was made of blood. The receptor source for this set is a girl aged 2-17 years with multiple sclerosis.

The J gene is TRBJ1-3, the V gene TRBV4-1, with unresolved D. The V and J ends lost 1 base and 0 bases respectively, with 10 bases between them. The germline V gene encodes CDR1 MGHRA and CDR2 YSYEKL. The CDR3 length is 16 residues. The CDR3 reads CASSQVLTVSGNTIYF. The CDR3 DNA follows: TGCGCCAGCAGCCAAGTATTAACAGTCTCTGGAAACACCATATATTTT.

This clonotype was recorded a few times. This chain uses TRBV20-1 with TRBJ2-7; D is unclear. V gave up 5 bases and J gave up 3 bases, with 8 bases separating them. In germline, CDR1 is DFQATT, CDR2 SNEGSKA (reference sequence). The CDR3 loop spans 11 amino acids. CDR3 sequence reads: CSASDGYEQYF. CDR3 DNA: TGCAGTGCTTCGGACGGCTACGAGCAGTACTTC.

V gene TRBV11-2 combines with J gene TRBJ2-1; TRBD1 is a possible D gene (5 bases). V lost 5 bases and J 12 bases, leaving 17 bases between the germline ends. The CDR3 runs to 13 residues. CDR1 is SGHAT and CDR2 is FQNNGV in the germline V gene. The DNA for the CDR3 is TGTGCCAGCAGCCCCGATCAGGGATCAAGGCAGTTCTTC. It translates to CASSPDQGSRQFF. The entire variable domain, with the rest obtained from reference TRBV11-2 and TRBJ2-1, is as follows: EAGVAQSPRYKIIEKRQSVAFWCNPISGHATLYWYQQILGQGPKLLIQFQNNGVVDDSQLPKDRFSAERLKGVDSTLKIQPAKLEDSAVYLCASSPDQGSRQFFGPGTRLTVL.

This sequence joins TRBV11-2 and TRBJ2-3; no reliable D call. The CDR3 is made up of 13 amino acids. Trimming left V 4 bases short and J 8 bases short, with 13 bases between. Germline V gives CDR1 SGHAT, CDR2 FQNNGV. The DNA of the CDR3 is TGTGCCAGCAGCTCCCAACTGGAAGTTACGCAGTATTTT. Amino acid sequence: CASSSQLEVTQYF. Filled out from reference TRBV11-2 and TRBJ2-3, the complete variable domain reads EAGVAQSPRYKIIEKRQSVAFWCNPISGHATLYWYQQILGQGPKLLIQFQNNGVVDDSQLPKDRFSAERLKGVDSTLKIQPAKLEDSAVYLCASSSQLEVTQYFGPGTRLTVL.

This clonotype has more than one count but fewer than ten. DNA of the CDR3: TGCGCCAGCAGCCCAGGGACAGGGGGCAGGAACACTGAAGCTTTCTTT. Residues: CASSPGTGGRNTEAFF. The chain uses TRBV5-1 and TRBJ1-1; 12 positions match TRBD1. This CDR3 region has 16 residues. J was trimmed by 1 base and V by 4 bases; bases with no gene match: 5. Germline lookup yields CDR1 SGHRS and CDR2 YFSETQ.

The sample holds a few counts of this clonotype. V is TRBV12-3 or TRBV12-4 and J is TRBJ1-5; D unclear. There are 14 residues in the CDR3. V lost 4 bases, J lost 2 bases, and 9 bases lay in between. In nucleotides, the CDR3 is TGTGCCAGCAGTTACCGGGCAGGCAATCAGCCCCAGCATTTT. As protein: CASSYRAGNQPQHF.

This clonotype appeared a few times. The chain uses TRBV7-2 and TRBJ2-1, with 7 nucleotides matching TRBD1. After removal of 5 bases from V and 2 bases from J, the junction contained 9 bases not matched to a gene. The CDR3 runs to 16 residues. Germline V gives CDR1 SGHTA, CDR2 FQGNSA. The CDR3 is CASSPTGARTYNEQFF. CDR3 DNA: TGTGCCAGCAGCCCCACAGGGGCGAGGACCTACAATGAGCAGTTCTTC.

This clonotype was observed a few times. This chain links TRBV28 with TRBJ1-1; D unclear. The CDR3 has 14 residues. Between the trimmed V and J ends, which lost 1 base and 4 bases, there was a span of 10 bases. The germline V gene encodes CDR1 MDHEN and CDR2 SYDVKM. CDR3 bases: TGTGCCAGCAGTTTATTTAAGGGTGTCACTGAAGCTTTCTTT. As protein: CASSLFKGVTEAFF.

The CDR3 DNA follows: TGTGCCAGCAGCTCCTCAGGGGGCGTGGATGGCTACACCTTC. It encodes CASSSSGGVDGYTF. The V gene is TRBV7-9, the J gene TRBJ1-2, with 8 positions matching TRBD1. V lost 4 bases to trimming and J lost 6 bases; unmatched junction nucleotides: 7. Germline values: CDR1 SEHNR, CDR2 FQNEAQ (reference sequence). The CDR3 is made up of 14 amino acids.

The gene calls are TRBV25-1 and TRBJ2-7; TRBD2 matches 9 bases. CDR3 length: 15 amino acids. V shed 3 bases and J 5 bases; nucleotides not matched to a gene: 8. Germline values: CDR1 MGHDK, CDR2 SYGVNS. CDR3 sequence (DNA): TGTGCCAGCAGTGAGGGGGCGGGAGGGAAGGACGAGCAGTACTTC. Amino acid sequence: CASSEGAGGKDEQYF.

This chain uses TRBV4-1 with TRBJ1-5; 9 nucleotides agree with TRBD1. The CDR3 is 16 residues long. Trimming cost V 2 bases and J 7 bases; bases outside gene matches: 9. In germline, CDR1 is MGHRA, CDR2 YSYEKL. In DNA, the CDR3 is TGCGCCAGCAGCCAACCGGGACAGGGAGTTGGACAGCCCCAGCATTTT. Encoded protein: CASSQPGQGVGQPQHF.

The chain is built from TRBV13 and TRBJ2-5; no firm D call. V was cut by 1 base and J by 1 base, with 7 bases left in between. Germline CDR1 reads PRHDT; CDR2 reads FYEKMQ (reference sequence). This CDR3 spans 14 amino acids. The CDR3 region is CASSLAQSQETQYF. In nucleotides, the CDR3 is TGTGCCAGCAGCTTAGCGCAATCCCAAGAGACCCAGTACTTC.